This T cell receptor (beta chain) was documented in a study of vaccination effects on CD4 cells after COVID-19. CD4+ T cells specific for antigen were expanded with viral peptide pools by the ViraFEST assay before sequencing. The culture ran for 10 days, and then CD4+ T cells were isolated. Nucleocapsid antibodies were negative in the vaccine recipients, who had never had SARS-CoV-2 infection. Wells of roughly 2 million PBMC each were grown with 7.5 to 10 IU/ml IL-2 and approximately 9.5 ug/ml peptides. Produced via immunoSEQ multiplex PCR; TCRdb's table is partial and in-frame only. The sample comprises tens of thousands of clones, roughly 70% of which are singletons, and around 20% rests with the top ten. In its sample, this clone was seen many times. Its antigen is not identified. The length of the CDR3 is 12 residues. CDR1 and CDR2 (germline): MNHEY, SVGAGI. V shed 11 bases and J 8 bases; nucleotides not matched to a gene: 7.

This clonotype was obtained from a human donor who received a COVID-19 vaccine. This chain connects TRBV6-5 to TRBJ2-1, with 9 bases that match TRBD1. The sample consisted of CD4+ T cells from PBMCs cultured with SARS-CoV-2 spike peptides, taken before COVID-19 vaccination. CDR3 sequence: CAGDRGGDEQFF. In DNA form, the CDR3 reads TGTGCCGGCGACAGGGGGGGCGATGAGCAGTTCTTC.